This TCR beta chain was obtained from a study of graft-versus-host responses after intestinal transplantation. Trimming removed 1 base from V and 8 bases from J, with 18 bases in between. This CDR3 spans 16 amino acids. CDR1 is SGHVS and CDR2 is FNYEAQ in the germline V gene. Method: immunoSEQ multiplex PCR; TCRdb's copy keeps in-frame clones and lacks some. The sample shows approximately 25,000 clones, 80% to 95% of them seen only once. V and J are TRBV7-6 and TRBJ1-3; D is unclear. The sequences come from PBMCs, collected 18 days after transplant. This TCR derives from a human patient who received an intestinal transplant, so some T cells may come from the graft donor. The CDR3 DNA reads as TGTGCCAGCAGCTTAGAATTGGGAATTGACGGCGACACCATATATTTT. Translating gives CASSLELGIDGDTIYF.